This TCR beta chain came from a study of T cells in Graves' hyperthyroidism and ophthalmopathy. The study defined stable Graves' hyperthyroidism as no ophthalmopathy progression within 18 months. This clonotype has at least ten counts. TCR beta CDR3 region amplification was performed from RNA transcripts. When the TCR CDR3 underwent first-round RT-PCR, the HTBI primer set was used. TCRdb called the multiplex PCR reads again in MiXCR, with one record for every CDR3 protein. The table has hundreds of thousands of distinct CDR3 sequences, 11% to 15% seen once. V gave up 2 bases and J gave up 5 bases, with 9 bases separating them. Germline CDR1 and CDR2: LGHDT and YNNKEL (reference sequence). This CDR3 spans 13 amino acids.

This clonotype was obtained from a woman aged 18-29 years with Graves' hyperthyroidism. The V and J genes are TRBV3-1 and TRBJ1-2; TRBD1 is a possible D gene (5 bases). Sequencing was performed on blood. The CDR3 nucleotides read TGTGCCAGCAGCCAACCAGGGCCATATGGCTACACCTTC. This translates into CASSQPGPYGYTF. Based on the CDR3 plus reference TRBV3-1 and TRBJ1-2, the full variable domain is DTAVSQTPKYLVTQMGNDKSIKCEQNLGHDTMYWYKQDSKKFLKIMFSYNNKELIINETVPNRFSPKSPDKAHLNLHINSLELGDSAVYFCASSQPGPYGYTFGSGTRLTVV.